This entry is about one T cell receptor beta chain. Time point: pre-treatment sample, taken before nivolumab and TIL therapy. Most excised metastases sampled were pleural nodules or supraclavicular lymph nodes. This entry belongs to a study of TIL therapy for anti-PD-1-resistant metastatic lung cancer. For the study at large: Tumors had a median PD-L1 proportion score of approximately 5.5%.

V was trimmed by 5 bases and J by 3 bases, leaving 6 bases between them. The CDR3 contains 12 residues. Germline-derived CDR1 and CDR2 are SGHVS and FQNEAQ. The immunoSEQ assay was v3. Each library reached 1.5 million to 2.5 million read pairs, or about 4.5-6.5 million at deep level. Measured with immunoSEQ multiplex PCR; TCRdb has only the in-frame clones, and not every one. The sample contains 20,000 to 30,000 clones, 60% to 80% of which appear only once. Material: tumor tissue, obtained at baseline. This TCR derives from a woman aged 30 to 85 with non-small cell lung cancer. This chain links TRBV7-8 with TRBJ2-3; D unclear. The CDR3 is CASSQGTDTQYF. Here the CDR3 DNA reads TGTGCCAGCAGCCAAGGGACAGATACGCAGTATTTT.